This TCR beta chain appears in the sequencing data of a study of OX40 agonist ivuxolimab in advanced cancers. Findings of the study overall: CD4+ T cells averaged fewer expanded clones than CD8+ T cells.

This clone was recorded a few times. Its antigen remains unidentified. Produced via immunoSEQ multiplex PCR; TCRdb's table is partial and in-frame only. The sample includes more than 50,000 clones, approximately 86% of them seen just once. The V end lost 5 bases, the J end lost 4 bases, and 11 bases lay between the germline ends. CDR1 is MDHEN and CDR2 is SYDVKM in the germline V gene. The length of the CDR3 is 13 residues. Sequenced material: CD4+ or CD8+ T cells sorted from blood, taken in a trial of the OX40 agonist ivuxolimab. The rearrangement links TRBV28 to TRBJ1-2; D is undetermined. This TCR was recovered from an adult with an advanced solid tumor such as melanoma, head and neck, liver or kidney cancer. This chain's CDR3 is CASSQQDRYGYTF. CDR3 in DNA: TGTGCCAGCAGTCAGCAGGATCGCTATGGCTACACCTTC.